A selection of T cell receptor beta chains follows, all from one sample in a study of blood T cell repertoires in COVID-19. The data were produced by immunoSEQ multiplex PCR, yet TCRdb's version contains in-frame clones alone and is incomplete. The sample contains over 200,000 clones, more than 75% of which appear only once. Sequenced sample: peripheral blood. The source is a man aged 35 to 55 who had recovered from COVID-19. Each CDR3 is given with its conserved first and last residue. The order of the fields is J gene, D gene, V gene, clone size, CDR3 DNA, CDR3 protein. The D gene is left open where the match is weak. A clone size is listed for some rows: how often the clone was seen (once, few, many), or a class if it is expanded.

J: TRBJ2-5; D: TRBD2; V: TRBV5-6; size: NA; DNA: TGTGCCAGCAGCCAACTAGCGGGGGACAAGAGAACCCAGTACTTC; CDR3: CASSQLAGDKRTQYF
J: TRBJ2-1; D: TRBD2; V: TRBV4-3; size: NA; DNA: TGCGCCAGCAGCCCATCAGCGGGGGGAGTAAATGAGCAGTTCTTC; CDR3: CASSPSAGGVNEQFF
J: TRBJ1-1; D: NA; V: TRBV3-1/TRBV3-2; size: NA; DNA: TGTGCCAGTGCAGGGGTAGGTACTGAAGCTTTCTTT; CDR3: CASAGVGTEAFF
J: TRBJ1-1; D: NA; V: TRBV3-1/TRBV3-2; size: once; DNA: TGTGCCAGCTTAGCCGGTGAAGGGAGGGAAGCTTTCTTT; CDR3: CASLAGEGREAFF
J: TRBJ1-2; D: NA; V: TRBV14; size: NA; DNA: TGTGCCAGCAGCCAGGGGGGGTTCCGGGGCTACACCTTC; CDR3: CASSQGGFRGYTF
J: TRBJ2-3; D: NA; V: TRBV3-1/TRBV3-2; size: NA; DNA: TGTGCCAGCAGCCAATTCGGGGTTAGCACAGATACGCAGTATTTT; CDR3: CASSQFGVSTDTQYF
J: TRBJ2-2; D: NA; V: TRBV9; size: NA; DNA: TGTGCCAGCAGCGTAGCTCCGGGACACGCGAACACCGGGGAGCTGTTTTTT; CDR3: CASSVAPGHANTGELFF
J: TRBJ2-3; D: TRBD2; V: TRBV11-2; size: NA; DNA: TGTGCCGGGGCATGGGGACTAGCGGGACCCCGTACGCAGTATTTT; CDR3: CAGAWGLAGPRTQYF
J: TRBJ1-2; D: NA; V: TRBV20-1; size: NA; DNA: TGCAGTGTTTTCCGAGGATTCTACACCTTC; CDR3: CSVFRGFYTF
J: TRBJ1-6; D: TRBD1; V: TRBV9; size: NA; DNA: TGTGCCAGCAGCGGAGCGACAGGGGGGTCTTCACCCCTCCACTTT; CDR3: CASSGATGGSSPLHF
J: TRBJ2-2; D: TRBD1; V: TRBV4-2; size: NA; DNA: TGTGCCAGCAGCCAAGCTCTTGCGGGACAGGGGTCCACCGGGGAGCTGTTTTTT; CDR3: CASSQALAGQGSTGELFF
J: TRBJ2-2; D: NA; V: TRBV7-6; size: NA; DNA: TGTGCCAGCAGCCCTCGGGATTTCGGCGGGGCGAACACCGGGGAGCTGTTTTTT; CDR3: CASSPRDFGGANTGELFF
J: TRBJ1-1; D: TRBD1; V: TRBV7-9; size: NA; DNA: TGTGCCAGCAGCGGGACAGGGTTGAACACTGAAGCTTTCTTT; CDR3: CASSGTGLNTEAFF
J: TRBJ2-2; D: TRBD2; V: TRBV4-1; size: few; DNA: TGCGCCAGCAGCCAGTTAGCGGGAGTCACCGGGGAGCTGTTTTTT; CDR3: CASSQLAGVTGELFF
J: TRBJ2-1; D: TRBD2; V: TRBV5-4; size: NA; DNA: TGTGCCAGCAGCTTGCCTAGCGGGAGCCACAATGAGCAGTTCTTC; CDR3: CASSLPSGSHNEQFF
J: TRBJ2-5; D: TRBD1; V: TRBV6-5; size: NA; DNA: TGTGCCAGCCGGGACAGGGACAGGGAGACCCAGTACTTC; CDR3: CASRDRDRETQYF
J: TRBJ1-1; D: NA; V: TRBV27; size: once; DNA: TGTGCCAGCAGACGCGACTCGGCGGAAGCTTTCTTT; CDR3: CASRRDSAEAFF
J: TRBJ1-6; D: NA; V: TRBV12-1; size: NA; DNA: TGTGCCAGCAGCTTCCGCCCTTCGGTGTTCGGAGGGAATTCACCCCTCCACTTT; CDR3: CASSFRPSVFGGNSPLHF
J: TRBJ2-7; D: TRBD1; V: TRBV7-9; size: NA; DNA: TGTGCCAGCAGCCCGACAGGGAACCGGTTGGAGTACTTC; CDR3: CASSPTGNRLEYF
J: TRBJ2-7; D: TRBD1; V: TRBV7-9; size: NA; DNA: TGTGCCAGCAGCTTAGTTGGGACAGGGTTGGACGAGCAGTACTTC; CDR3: CASSLVGTGLDEQYF
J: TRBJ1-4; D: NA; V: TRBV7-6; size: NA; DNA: TGTGCCAGCAGCCCTCGGGGTGAAAAACTGTTTTTT; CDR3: CASSPRGEKLFF
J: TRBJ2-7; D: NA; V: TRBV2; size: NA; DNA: TGTGCCAGCAGTATAGAGAGGGCCCACGAGCAGTACTTC; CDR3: CASSIERAHEQYF